These T cell receptor beta chains were read from a single sample in a study of control samples from healthy donors and cancer patients. Produced via immunoSEQ multiplex PCR; TCRdb's table is partial and in-frame only. The sample includes tens of thousands of clones, less than 90% of them seen just once. Sequencing was carried out using PBMCs. The receptors were sampled from a woman aged 45-65 years with colorectal cancer. The CDR3 runs from the conserved cysteine through the conserved F or W. A D gene is named only where the DNA matches it firmly. Expanded clones get a size class; other rows say once, few or many, or leave the size out.

size,D,V,J,DNA,CDR3
NA,TRBD2,TRBV5-1,TRBJ2-1,TGCGCCAGCAGCCGGAGCGGGGTTTACAATGAGCAGTTCTTC,CASSRSGVYNEQFF
once,NA,TRBV6-6,TRBJ1-1,TGTGCCAGCGAGAGGGTTCCCACTGAAGCTTTCTTT,CASERVPTEAFF
NA,NA,TRBV27,TRBJ2-2,TGTGCCAGCAGTTTATCGGGTCAGGCGAACACCGGGGAGCTGTTTTTT,CASSLSGQANTGELFF
NA,NA,TRBV4-3,TRBJ1-1,TGCGCCAGCAGCCAAGGTAGAGGGAACACTGAAGCTTTCTTT,CASSQGRGNTEAFF
NA,NA,TRBV9,TRBJ2-3,TGTGCCAGCAGCGCCCGGGAATCTACAGATACGCAGTATTTT,CASSARESTDTQYF
NA,NA,TRBV7-2,TRBJ1-2,TGTGCCAGCAGCTTAGGTTCAGCGGCTAACTATGGCTACACCTTC,CASSLGSAANYGYTF
NA,TRBD1,TRBV6-4,TRBJ1-3,TGTGCCAGCAGTCAGGGGGCTGGAAACACCATATATTTT,CASSQGAGNTIYF
NA,TRBD1,TRBV6-5,TRBJ2-1,TGTGCCAGCAGCCCGGGACAGATCTCCTACAATGAGCAGTTCTTC,CASSPGQISYNEQFF
NA,NA,TRBV28,TRBJ1-6,TGTGCCAGCAGTTTATGGAAGGTTAGCTCCTATAATTCACCCCTCCACTTT,CASSLWKVSSYNSPLHF
NA,NA,TRBV27,TRBJ1-2,TGTGCCAGCAGTCCCCAGGGTCCCCTGTACGGCTACACCTTC,CASSPQGPLYGYTF
NA,NA,TRBV11-3,TRBJ2-2,TGTGCCAGCAGCTTAGGGGGGGCCTACACCGGGGAGCTGTTTTTT,CASSLGGAYTGELFF
NA,TRBD2,TRBV5-1,TRBJ2-3,TGCGCCAGCAGCTTGGTTGCGGGGGGGAACACAGATACGCAGTATTTT,CASSLVAGGNTDTQYF
NA,NA,TRBV15,TRBJ1-6,TGTGCCACCAGCACTGTCTTTGGGGATAGTAATTCACCCCTCCACTTT,CATSTVFGDSNSPLHF
NA,NA,TRBV10-3,TRBJ1-6,TGTGCCATCAGGGGGCAGGAGGATTCACCCCTCCACTTT,CAIRGQEDSPLHF
once,NA,TRBV28,TRBJ1-2,TGTGCCAGCAGTTTAATGTGGGGGGCCGGTAACTATGGCTACACCTTC,CASSLMWGAGNYGYTF
once,NA,TRBV5-1,TRBJ1-1,TGCGCCAGCAGCCGGGACCATAGCACTGAAGCTTTCTTT,CASSRDHSTEAFF
NA,NA,TRBV19,TRBJ2-5,TGTGCCAGTAGTATTCGCCAGGGGATACAAGAGACCCAGTACTTC,CASSIRQGIQETQYF
NA,NA,TRBV25-1,TRBJ1-1,TGTGCCAGCAGTCCATGGGGTGAGGGGACCACTGAAGCTTTCTTT,CASSPWGEGTTEAFF
NA,NA,TRBV28,TRBJ1-2,TGTGCCAGCAGTTTAGTCTCAGGCGGACTAGGCTACACCTTC,CASSLVSGGLGYTF
NA,NA,TRBV19,TRBJ1-2,TGTGCCAGTAGTATGGGGGGGCTGGGCTATGGCTACACCTTC,CASSMGGLGYGYTF
NA,NA,TRBV19,TRBJ1-5,TGTGCCAGTAGTATCCTGGGAAGCAATCAGCCCCAGCATTTT,CASSILGSNQPQHF
NA,NA,TRBV27,TRBJ1-5,TGTGCCAGTAAACAGGGAAATAGCAATCAGCCCCAGCATTTT,CASKQGNSNQPQHF
NA,NA,TRBV7-3,TRBJ2-1,TGTGCCAGCAGCCCAAGGGGGGGCACCAATTACAATGAGCAGTTCTTC,CASSPRGGTNYNEQFF
NA,NA,TRBV6-6,TRBJ2-3,TGTGCCACCGGAGGGGGCACAGATACGCAGTATTTT,CATGGGTDTQYF
NA,TRBD2,TRBV29-1,TRBJ2-3,TGCAGCGTTGAAGATCTAGCGGCAGATACGCAGTATTTT,CSVEDLAADTQYF
NA,TRBD1,TRBV5-6,TRBJ1-5,TGTGCCAGCAGCCTCGGAGGGGGACAGGGGTATCAGCCCCAGCATTTT,CASSLGGGQGYQPQHF